A single sample gave rise to the 4 T cell receptor beta chains below, sequenced in a study of shared clonotypes between healthy human individuals. Naive CD8 cells lacked CD45RO and underwent positive selection for CCR7, leaving out terminally differentiated effector memory CD45RA+ cells. Sequenced by immunoSEQ multiplex PCR; TCRdb stores in-frame clones only, minus some. The sample yields some 2,100,000 clones, roughly 91% seen once. The sequenced material came from naive CD8+ T cells from PBMCs. These receptors were collected from a man younger than 30 in good health. Some clones in this sample may be carry-over from other donors' samples.

V usage is TRBV4-2 and J usage is TRBJ2-1; TRBD2 matches at 9 bases. The CDR3 runs to 16 residues. Trimming cost V 1 base and J 9 bases; bases outside gene matches: 10. Germline CDR1 LGHNA, CDR2 YNFKEQ. The CDR3 loop reads CASSQVRREGSGEQFF. In nucleotides, the CDR3 is TGTGCCAGCAGCCAAGTCCGGCGGGAGGGATCGGGTGAGCAGTTCTTC.

This sequence joins TRBV19 and TRBJ2-5, with D possibly matching TRBD1 (6 bases). The CDR3 has 15 amino acids. The V gene's germline CDR1 is LNHDA and CDR2 SQIVND (reference sequence). Trimming cost V 4 bases and J 1 base, with 13 bases left between them. CDR3 sequence: CASSRDRTLQETQYF. CDR3 nucleotide sequence: TGTGCCAGTAGTAGAGACAGGACCCTCCAAGAGACCCAGTACTTC. The entire variable domain, with the rest obtained from reference TRBV19 and TRBJ2-5, is as follows: DGGITQSPKYLFRKEGQNVTLSCEQNLNHDAMYWYRQDPGQGLRLIYYSQIVNDFQKGDIAEGYSVSREKKESFPLTVTSAQKNPTAFYLCASSRDRTLQETQYFGPGTRLLVL.

The genes are TRBV27 and TRBJ2-7; D ambiguous. The CDR3 consists of 14 residues. Germline loops: CDR1 MNHEY, CDR2 SMNVEV (reference sequence). The germline V and J ends were trimmed by 8 bases and 0 bases, with 14 bases remaining between them. In nucleotides, the CDR3 is TGTGCCAGCGGTGGCCCAGACACCTCCTACGAGCAGTACTTC. Translated, it gives CASGGPDTSYEQYF.

The genes are TRBV9 and TRBJ2-3; TRBD2 matches 10 bases. Germline CDR1 and CDR2: SGDLS and YYNGEE. After removal of 1 base from V and 1 base from J, the junction contained 6 bases not matched to a gene. The CDR3 runs to 17 residues. Here the CDR3 reads CASSVPLAGVGTDTQYF. Written as DNA, the CDR3 is TGTGCCAGCAGCGTACCCCTAGCGGGAGTGGGCACAGATACGCAGTATTTT.